These T cell receptor beta chains were read from a single sample in a study of T cell responses to AZD1222 COVID-19 vaccine. Assay used: immunoSEQ multiplex PCR; TCRdb lists only in-frame clones, some missing. The sample holds 150,000 to 190,000 clones, 88% seen once. The sample in question was peripheral blood, obtained after recovery from COVID-19. These receptors were collected from an adult who had recovered from COVID-19. Each CDR3 is given with its conserved first and last residue. D genes are given only for firm matches. Size is stated for part of the rows, as once, few or many counts, or as a class when the clone is expanded.

j_call clone_size d_call v_call cdr3_aa cdr3_nt
TRBJ1-6 . . TRBV4-2 CASSQDLRDTNNSPLHF TGTGCCAGCAGCCAAGACCTCCGGGACACGAATAATTCACCCCTCCACTTT
TRBJ1-6 few . TRBV3-1/TRBV3-2 CASSQVGGDNSPLHF TGTGCCAGCAGCCAAGTGGGGGGAGATAATTCACCCCTCCACTTT
TRBJ1-6 . TRBD1 TRBV12-5 CASGPGQGLGSPLHF TGTGCTAGTGGCCCCGGACAGGGGTTGGGTTCACCCCTCCACTTT
TRBJ2-5 . TRBD1 TRBV6-5 CASSYGQGETQYF TGTGCCAGCAGTTACGGACAGGGAGAGACCCAGTACTTC
TRBJ2-3 few TRBD2 TRBV24-1 CATSDPTSGSTDTQYF TGTGCCACCAGTGATCCGACTAGCGGGAGTACAGATACGCAGTATTTT
TRBJ1-1 . . TRBV6-5 CASRTTQANTEAFF TGTGCCAGCAGAACCACTCAGGCGAACACTGAAGCTTTCTTT
TRBJ2-3 once TRBD1 TRBV18 CASSPPGFGTGTDTQYF TGTGCCAGCTCACCACCGGGGTTTGGGACAGGGACAGATACGCAGTATTTT
TRBJ1-1 . . TRBV18 CASSRSGGTEAFF TGTGCCAGCTCACGATCCGGGGGCACTGAAGCTTTCTTT
TRBJ2-3 . TRBD2 TRBV6-6 CASSYSGRTDTQYF TGTGCCAGCAGTTACTCCGGGAGGACAGATACGCAGTATTTT
TRBJ1-3 . . TRBV6-6 CASSYSGRGSGNTIYF TGTGCCAGCAGTTACTCGGGCAGGGGTTCTGGAAACACCATATATTTT
TRBJ2-3 . TRBD2 TRBV6-2/TRBV6-3 CASSSLAGGTDTQYF TGTGCCAGCAGCAGTCTAGCGGGGGGCACAGATACGCAGTATTTT
TRBJ1-4 . . TRBV15 CATSKRDSSNEKLFF TGTGCCACCAGCAAAAGGGATTCATCTAATGAAAAACTGTTTTTT
TRBJ1-2 once . TRBV2 CASENEVTYGYTF TGTGCCAGCGAGAACGAGGTTACTTATGGCTACACCTTC
TRBJ2-6 . . TRBV6-2/TRBV6-3 CASSPDEVGANVLTF TGTGCCAGCAGCCCCGACGAGGTGGGGGCCAACGTCCTGACTTTC
TRBJ2-4 . . TRBV7-2 CASSLAENIQYF TGTGCCAGCAGCTTAGCCGAAAACATTCAGTACTTC
TRBJ1-2 few TRBD1 TRBV5-1 CASSYGQGAGGYTF TGCGCCAGCAGCTACGGACAGGGGGCTGGTGGCTACACCTTC
TRBJ1-1 . . TRBV11-2 CASSLTRLAEAFF TGTGCCAGCAGCTTGACACGGCTAGCTGAAGCTTTCTTT
TRBJ1-3 . . TRBV19 CASRDPGANGNTIYF TGTGCCAGTAGGGATCCGGGGGCTAATGGAAACACCATATATTTT
TRBJ2-3 . . TRBV4-1 CASSQGQGDTQYF TGCGCCAGCAGCCAAGGTCAAGGGGATACGCAGTATTTT
TRBJ2-3 . TRBD1 TRBV4-3 CASSQRTGADTQYF TGCGCCAGCAGCCAGAGGACAGGGGCAGATACGCAGTATTTT
TRBJ1-2 few . TRBV2 CASSEVETYGYTF TGTGCCAGCAGTGAAGTTGAAACCTATGGCTACACCTTC
TRBJ2-7 . . TRBV5-5 CASSPLAGSGNHEQYF TGTGCCAGCAGCCCCCTCGCGGGCAGTGGTAATCACGAGCAGTACTTC
TRBJ2-7 once TRBD2 TRBV9 CASSVVARGYEQYF TGTGCCAGCAGCGTAGTAGCGCGGGGGTACGAGCAGTACTTC
TRBJ1-2 . . TRBV7-8 CASSLGGHNGYTF TGTGCCAGCAGCTTAGGGGGGCATAATGGCTACACCTTC
TRBJ1-6 few TRBD1 TRBV28 CASSIRQGRDSPLHF TGTGCCAGCAGCATTAGACAGGGGAGGGATTCACCCCTCCACTTT
TRBJ1-2 . . TRBV6-5 CASSTRTAYGYTF TGTGCCAGCAGTACCCGGACAGCATATGGCTACACCTTC
TRBJ2-1 . TRBD2 TRBV5-4 CASSPGLDSSYNEQFF TGTGCCAGCAGCCCCGGACTAGACAGCTCCTACAATGAGCAGTTCTTC
TRBJ1-1 . . TRBV15 CATSRGTEVTEAFF TGTGCCACCTCCCGGGGGACGGAGGTAACTGAAGCTTTCTTT
TRBJ1-3 . . TRBV5-1 CASSFRVAAGNTIYF TGCGCCAGCAGCTTCCGGGTTGCCGCTGGAAACACCATATATTTT
TRBJ2-1 . . TRBV2 CASSGVEYNEQFF TGTGCCAGCAGTGGCGTTGAGTACAATGAGCAGTTCTTC
TRBJ1-2 . TRBD1 TRBV3-1/TRBV3-2 CASSQGTGDGYTF TGTGCCAGCAGCCAAGGGACAGGGGATGGCTACACCTTC
TRBJ2-1 . TRBD2 TRBV5-4 CASSLGLAGSEQFF TGTGCCAGCAGCTTGGGACTAGCGGGCAGTGAGCAGTTCTTC
TRBJ2-7 . TRBD2 TRBV29-1 CSVEDDSGGSSYEQYF TGCAGCGTTGAAGATGATAGCGGGGGAAGCTCCTACGAGCAGTACTTC
TRBJ1-1 . . TRBV18 CASSPLWLGYTEAFF TGTGCCAGCTCACCTCTTTGGTTGGGATACACTGAAGCTTTCTTT
TRBJ2-3 . . TRBV7-2 CASSPSLPSGTDTQYF TGTGCCAGCAGCCCTTCGTTGCCCTCTGGCACAGATACGCAGTATTTT
TRBJ2-6 . . TRBV9 CASSVGPPGANVLTF TGTGCCAGCAGCGTAGGTCCCCCTGGGGCCAACGTCCTGACTTTC
TRBJ2-5 . . TRBV19 CASSSGARETQYF TGTGCCAGTAGTTCAGGGGCCCGGGAGACCCAGTACTTC
TRBJ2-3 . . TRBV18 CASSPLPGTDTQYF TGTGCCAGCTCACCCCTCCCCGGCACAGATACGCAGTATTTT
TRBJ1-5 . . TRBV15 CATSRVQGPSNQPQHF TGTGCCACCAGCAGAGTCCAGGGTCCGAGCAATCAGCCCCAGCATTTT
TRBJ2-7 few . TRBV28 CASSHATTLTTEQYF TGTGCCAGCAGCCATGCCACGACGCTGACCACCGAGCAGTACTTC
TRBJ1-2 . TRBD1 TRBV7-2 CASSFVTGGFYGYTF TGTGCCAGCAGCTTTGTGACAGGGGGCTTCTATGGCTACACCTTC
TRBJ2-1 . . TRBV5-8 CASSFTAAALMDNEQFF TGTGCCAGCAGCTTTACCGCCGCAGCTCTGATGGACAATGAGCAGTTCTTC
TRBJ2-1 . . TRBV20-1 CSAREYNEQFF TGCAGTGCTAGGGAGTACAATGAGCAGTTCTTC
TRBJ1-2 . TRBD1 TRBV25-1 CASSVGGQGGKGYTF TGTGCCAGCAGTGTTGGGGGACAGGGGGGGAAAGGCTACACCTTC
TRBJ2-1 . TRBD2 TRBV6-2/TRBV6-3 CASSLQRLAWSAEQFF TGTGCCAGCAGCCTACAAAGACTAGCCTGGTCTGCTGAGCAGTTCTTC
TRBJ1-5 . . TRBV2 CASSDRDSGSAQHF TGTGCCAGCAGTGACCGAGATTCAGGTTCGGCCCAGCATTTT
TRBJ2-7 . . TRBV6-1 CASSEHIAYEQYF TGTGCCAGCAGTGAACACATTGCCTACGAGCAGTACTTC
TRBJ1-1 . TRBD1 TRBV29-1 CSVDRGLMNTEAFF TGCAGCGTCGACAGGGGACTTATGAACACTGAAGCTTTCTTT
TRBJ2-5 . . TRBV15 CATSREETQYF TGTGCCACCAGCCGAGAAGAGACCCAGTACTTC
TRBJ2-2 . . TRBV9 CASSVALAKTGELFF TGTGCCAGCAGCGTAGCGCTAGCGAAAACCGGGGAGCTGTTTTTT
TRBJ1-5 . TRBD1 TRBV18 CASSPRGTATDQPQHF TGTGCCAGCTCACCAAGAGGGACAGCAACGGATCAGCCCCAGCATTTT
TRBJ2-7 . TRBD2 TRBV5-4 CASSLATSGGGEQYF TGTGCCAGCAGCTTGGCTACTAGCGGGGGAGGGGAGCAGTACTTC
TRBJ1-2 . TRBD1 TRBV29-1 CSVGTGRDYGYTF TGCAGCGTTGGGACAGGGAGGGACTATGGCTACACCTTC